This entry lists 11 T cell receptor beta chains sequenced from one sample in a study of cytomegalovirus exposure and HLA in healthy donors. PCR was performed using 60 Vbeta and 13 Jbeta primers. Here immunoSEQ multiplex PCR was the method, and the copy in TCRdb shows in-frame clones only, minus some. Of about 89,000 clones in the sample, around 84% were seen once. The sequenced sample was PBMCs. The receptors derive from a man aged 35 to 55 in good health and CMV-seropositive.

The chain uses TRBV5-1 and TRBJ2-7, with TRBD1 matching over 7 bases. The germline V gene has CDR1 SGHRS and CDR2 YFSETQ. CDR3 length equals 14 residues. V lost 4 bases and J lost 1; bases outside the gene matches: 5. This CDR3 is CASSHPGQSYEQYF. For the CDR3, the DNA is TGCGCCAGCAGCCACCCGGGACAGTCCTACGAGCAGTACTTC.

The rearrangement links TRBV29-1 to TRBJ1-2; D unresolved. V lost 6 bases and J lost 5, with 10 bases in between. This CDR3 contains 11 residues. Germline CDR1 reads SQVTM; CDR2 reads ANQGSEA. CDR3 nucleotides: TGCAGCGTCCGGGTCGGGTATGGCTACACCTTC. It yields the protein CSVRVGYGYTF.

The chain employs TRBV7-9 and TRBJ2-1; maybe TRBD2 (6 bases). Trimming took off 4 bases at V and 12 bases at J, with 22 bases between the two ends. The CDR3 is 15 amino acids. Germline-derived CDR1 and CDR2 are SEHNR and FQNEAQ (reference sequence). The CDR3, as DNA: TGTGCCAGCAGCTCCTTGGGGAGGTGGGGGATCGGGCAGTTCTTC. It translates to CASSSLGRWGIGQFF.

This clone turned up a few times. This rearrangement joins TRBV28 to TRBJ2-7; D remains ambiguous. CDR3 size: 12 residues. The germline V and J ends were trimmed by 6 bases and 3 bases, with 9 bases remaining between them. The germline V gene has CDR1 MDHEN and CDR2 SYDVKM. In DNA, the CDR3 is TGTGCCAGCAGGTGGGCAGGCTACGAGCAGTACTTC. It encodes CASRWAGYEQYF.

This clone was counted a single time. Written as DNA, the CDR3 is TGTGCCAGCAGCTTAGGACAGGGGTACGGCACTGAAGCTTTCTTT. As protein: CASSLGQGYGTEAFF. This chain uses TRBV11-1 with TRBJ1-1, with 8 bases lining up with TRBD1. CDR3 length: 15 residues. Germline V gene lookup returns CDR1 SGHAT and CDR2 FQDESV (reference sequence). Trimming removed 1 base from V and 4 bases from J; junction bases left unmatched: 5.

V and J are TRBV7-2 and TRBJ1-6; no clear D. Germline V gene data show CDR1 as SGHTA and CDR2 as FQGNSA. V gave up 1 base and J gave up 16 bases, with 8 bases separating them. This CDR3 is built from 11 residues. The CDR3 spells CASSLEAALHF. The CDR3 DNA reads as TGTGCCAGCAGCTTAGAGGCGGCGCTCCACTTT. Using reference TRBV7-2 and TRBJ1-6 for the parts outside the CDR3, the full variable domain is GAGVSQSPSNKVTEKGKDVELRCDPISGHTALYWYRQSLGQGLEFLIYFQGNSAPDKSGLPSDRFSAERTGGSVSTLTIQRTQQEDSAVYLCASSLEAALHFGNGTRLTVT.

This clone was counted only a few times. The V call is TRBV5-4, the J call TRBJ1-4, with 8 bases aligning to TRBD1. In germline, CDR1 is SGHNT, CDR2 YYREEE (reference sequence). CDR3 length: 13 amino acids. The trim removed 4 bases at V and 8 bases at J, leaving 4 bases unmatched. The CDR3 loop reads CASSLQGAEKLFF. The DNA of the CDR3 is TGTGCCAGCAGCCTCCAGGGGGCGGAAAAACTGTTTTTT.

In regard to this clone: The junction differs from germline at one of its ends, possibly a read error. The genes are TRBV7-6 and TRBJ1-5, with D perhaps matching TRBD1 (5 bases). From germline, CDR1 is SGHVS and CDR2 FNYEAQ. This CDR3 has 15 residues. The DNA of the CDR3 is TGTGCCGGCAGCTTAGGCCAGGGCCCCAATCAGCCCCAGCATTTT. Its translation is CAGSLGQGPNQPQHF.

CDR3 in DNA: TGTGCCAGCAGCTTGAGCGGTTCTATTAATTCACCCCTCCACTTT. Translated: CASSLSGSINSPLHF. The rearrangement links TRBV5-4 to TRBJ1-6; D not resolved. This CDR3 contains 15 residues. Trimming left V 1 base short and J 6 bases short, with 11 bases between. Germline values: CDR1 SGHNT, CDR2 YYREEE (reference sequence). Using reference TRBV5-4 and TRBJ1-6 for the parts outside the CDR3, the full variable domain is ETGVTQSPTHLIKTRGQQVTLRCSSQSGHNTVSWYQQALGQGPQFIFQYYREEENGRGNFPPRFSGLQFPNYSSELNVNALELDDSALYLCASSLSGSINSPLHFGNGTRLTVT.

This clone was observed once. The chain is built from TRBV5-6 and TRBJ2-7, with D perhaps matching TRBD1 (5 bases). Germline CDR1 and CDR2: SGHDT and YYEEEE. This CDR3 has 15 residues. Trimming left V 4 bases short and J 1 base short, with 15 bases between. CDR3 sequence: CASSLTPQVSYEQYF. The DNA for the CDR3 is TGTGCCAGCAGCCTAACACCACAGGTTTCCTACGAGCAGTACTTC.

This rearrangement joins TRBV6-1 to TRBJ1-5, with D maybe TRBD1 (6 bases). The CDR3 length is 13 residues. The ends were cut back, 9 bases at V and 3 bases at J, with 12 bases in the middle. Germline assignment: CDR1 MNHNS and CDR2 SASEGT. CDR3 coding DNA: TGTGCCAGTCTCCGGGACAACAATCAGCCCCAGCATTTT. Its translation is CASLRDNNQPQHF.